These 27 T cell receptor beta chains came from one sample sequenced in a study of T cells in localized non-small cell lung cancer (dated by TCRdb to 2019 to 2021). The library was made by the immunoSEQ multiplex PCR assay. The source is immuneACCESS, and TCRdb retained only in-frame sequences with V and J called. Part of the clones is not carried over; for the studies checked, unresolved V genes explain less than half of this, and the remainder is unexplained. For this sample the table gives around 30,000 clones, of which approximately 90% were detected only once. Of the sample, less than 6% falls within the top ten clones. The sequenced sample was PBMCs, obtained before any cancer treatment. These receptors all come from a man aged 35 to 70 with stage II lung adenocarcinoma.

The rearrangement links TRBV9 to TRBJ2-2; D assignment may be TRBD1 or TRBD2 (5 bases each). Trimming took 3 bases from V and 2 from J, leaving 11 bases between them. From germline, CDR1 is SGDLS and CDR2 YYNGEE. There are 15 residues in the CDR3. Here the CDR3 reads CASSEGRSNTGELFF. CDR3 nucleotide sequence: TGTGCCAGCAGCGAGGGACGGAGCAACACCGGGGAGCTGTTTTTT.

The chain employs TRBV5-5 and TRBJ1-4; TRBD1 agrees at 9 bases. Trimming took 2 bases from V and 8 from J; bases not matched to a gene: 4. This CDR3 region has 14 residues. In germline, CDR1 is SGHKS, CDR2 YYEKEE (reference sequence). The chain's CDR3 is CASSFGTGWEKLFF. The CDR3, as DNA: TGTGCCAGCAGCTTCGGGACAGGGTGGGAAAAACTGTTTTTT.

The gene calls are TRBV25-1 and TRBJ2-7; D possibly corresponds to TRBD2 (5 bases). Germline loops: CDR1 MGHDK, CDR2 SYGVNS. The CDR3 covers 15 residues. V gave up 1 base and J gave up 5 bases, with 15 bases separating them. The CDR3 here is CASSELGDVYNEQYF. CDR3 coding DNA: TGTGCCAGCAGTGAATTGGGAGACGTTTACAACGAGCAGTACTTC.

The CDR3 region is CASSLFFIAGRWGAKNIQYF. The DNA of the CDR3 is TGTGCCAGCTCACTCTTTTTTATAGCGGGCCGTTGGGGAGCCAAAAACATTCAGTACTTC. The chain recombines TRBV18 with TRBJ2-4; 7 bases map to TRBD2. Germline loops: CDR1 KGHSH, CDR2 LQKENI. V was pared by 4 bases and J by 0 bases, with 18 bases of the junction left unmatched. The CDR3 sequence is 20 residues long.

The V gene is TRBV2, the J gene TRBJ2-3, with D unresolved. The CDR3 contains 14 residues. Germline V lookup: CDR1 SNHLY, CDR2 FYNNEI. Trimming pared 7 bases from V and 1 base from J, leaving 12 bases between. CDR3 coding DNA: TGTGCCAGCACCTTGCGCGGTGGCACAGATACGCAGTATTTT. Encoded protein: CASTLRGGTDTQYF. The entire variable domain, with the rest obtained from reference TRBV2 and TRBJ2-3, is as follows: EPEVTQTPSHQVTQMGQEVILRCVPISNHLYFYWYRQILGQKVEFLVSFYNNEISEKSEIFDDQFSVERPDGSNFTLKIRSTKLEDSAMYFCASTLRGGTDTQYFGPGTRLTVL.

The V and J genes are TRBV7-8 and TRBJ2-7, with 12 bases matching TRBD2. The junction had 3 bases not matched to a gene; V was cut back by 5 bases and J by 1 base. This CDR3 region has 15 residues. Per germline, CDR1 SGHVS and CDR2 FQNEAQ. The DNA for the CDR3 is TGTGCCAGCAGCGCGACTAGCGGGGGATCCTACGAGCAGTACTTC. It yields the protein CASSATSGGSYEQYF.

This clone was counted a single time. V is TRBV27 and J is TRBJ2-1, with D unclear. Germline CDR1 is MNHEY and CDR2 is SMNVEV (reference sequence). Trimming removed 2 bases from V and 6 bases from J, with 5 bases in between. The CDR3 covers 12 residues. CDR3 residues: CASSLPGNEQFF. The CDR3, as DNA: TGTGCCAGCAGTTTACCAGGCAATGAGCAGTTCTTC.

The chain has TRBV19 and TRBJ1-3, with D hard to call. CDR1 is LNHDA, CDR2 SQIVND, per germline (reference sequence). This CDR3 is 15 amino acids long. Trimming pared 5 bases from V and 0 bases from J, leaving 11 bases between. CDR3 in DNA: TGTGCCAGTAGTGAAGGGTACCTCTCTGGAAACACCATATATTTT. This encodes CASSEGYLSGNTIYF.

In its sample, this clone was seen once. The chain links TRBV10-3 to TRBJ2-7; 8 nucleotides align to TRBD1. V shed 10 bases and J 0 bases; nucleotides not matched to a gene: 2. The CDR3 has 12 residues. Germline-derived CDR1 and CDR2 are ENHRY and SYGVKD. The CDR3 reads CATGQGSYEQYF. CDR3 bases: TGTGCCACCGGACAGGGCTCCTACGAGCAGTACTTC.

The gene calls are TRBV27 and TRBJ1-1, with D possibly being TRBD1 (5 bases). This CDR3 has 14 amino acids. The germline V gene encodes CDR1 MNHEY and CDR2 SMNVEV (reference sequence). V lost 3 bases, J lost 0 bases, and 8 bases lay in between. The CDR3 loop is CASSLVGVNTEAFF. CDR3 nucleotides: TGTGCCAGCAGTTTGGTGGGGGTGAACACTGAAGCTTTCTTT.

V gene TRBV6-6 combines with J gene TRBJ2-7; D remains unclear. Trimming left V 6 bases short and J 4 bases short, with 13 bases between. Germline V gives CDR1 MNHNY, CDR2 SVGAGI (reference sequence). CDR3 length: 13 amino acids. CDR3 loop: CASSSSVAYEQYF. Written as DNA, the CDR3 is TGTGCCAGCAGCTCTTCGGTAGCTTACGAGCAGTACTTC.

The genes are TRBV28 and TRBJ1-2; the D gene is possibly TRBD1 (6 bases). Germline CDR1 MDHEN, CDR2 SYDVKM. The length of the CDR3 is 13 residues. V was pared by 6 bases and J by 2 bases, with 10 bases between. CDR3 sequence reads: CASSTDRNYGYTF. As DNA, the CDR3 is TGTGCCAGCAGCACTGACAGGAACTATGGCTACACCTTC.

The CDR3 DNA follows: TGTGCCAGCAGTTTGTCACAGGGATTGGGGTCCAATCAGCCCCAGCATTTT. Amino acids: CASSLSQGLGSNQPQHF. The gene calls are TRBV28 and TRBJ1-5; possibly TRBD1 for D (6 bases). V shed 3 bases and J shed 3 bases, with 18 bases lying between them. CDR1 is MDHEN and CDR2 is SYDVKM in the germline V gene. CDR3 length: 17 amino acids.

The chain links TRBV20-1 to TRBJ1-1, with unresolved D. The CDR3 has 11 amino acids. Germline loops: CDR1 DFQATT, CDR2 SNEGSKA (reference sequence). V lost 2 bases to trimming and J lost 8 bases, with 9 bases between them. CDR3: CSARLGLEAFF. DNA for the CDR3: TGCAGTGCTAGATTGGGCCTCGAAGCTTTCTTT.

The CDR3 sequence is CASSTGLAGRQYF. DNA of the CDR3: TGTGCCAGCAGCACCGGACTAGCGGGAAGGCAGTACTTC. The rearrangement links TRBV5-4 to TRBJ2-7; 12 bases are shared with TRBD2. CDR3 length equals 13 residues. The junction had 5 bases not matched to a gene; V was cut back by 4 bases and J by 9 bases. Germline V gene sequence: CDR1 SGHNT, CDR2 YYREEE (reference sequence).

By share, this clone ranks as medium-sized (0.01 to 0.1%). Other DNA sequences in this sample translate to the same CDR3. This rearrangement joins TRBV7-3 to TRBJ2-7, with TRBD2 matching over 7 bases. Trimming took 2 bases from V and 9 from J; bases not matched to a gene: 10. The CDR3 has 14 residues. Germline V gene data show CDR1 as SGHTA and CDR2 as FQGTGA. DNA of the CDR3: TGTGCCAGCAGCTTAGCAGGCGGGAGAGCGGTGCAGTACTTC. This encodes CASSLAGGRAVQYF.

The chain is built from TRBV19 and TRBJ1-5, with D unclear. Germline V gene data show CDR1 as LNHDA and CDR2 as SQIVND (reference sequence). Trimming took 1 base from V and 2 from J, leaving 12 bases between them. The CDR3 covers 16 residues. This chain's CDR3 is CASSIAGARGNQPQHF. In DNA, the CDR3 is TGTGCCAGTAGTATAGCCGGTGCCAGAGGCAATCAGCCCCAGCATTTT.

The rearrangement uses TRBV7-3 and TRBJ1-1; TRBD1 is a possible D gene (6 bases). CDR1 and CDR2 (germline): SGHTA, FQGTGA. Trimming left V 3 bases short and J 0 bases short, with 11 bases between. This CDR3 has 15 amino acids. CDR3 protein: CASSLDSAVNTEAFF. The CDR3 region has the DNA TGTGCCAGCAGCTTGGACAGCGCGGTGAACACTGAAGCTTTCTTT.

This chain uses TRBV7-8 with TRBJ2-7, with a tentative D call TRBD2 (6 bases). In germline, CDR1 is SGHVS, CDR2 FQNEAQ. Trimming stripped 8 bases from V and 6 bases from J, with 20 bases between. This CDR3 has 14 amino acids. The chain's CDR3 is CASGSYGSVGEQYF. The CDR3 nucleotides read TGTGCCAGCGGGTCTTACGGGAGTGTAGGCGAGCAGTACTTC.

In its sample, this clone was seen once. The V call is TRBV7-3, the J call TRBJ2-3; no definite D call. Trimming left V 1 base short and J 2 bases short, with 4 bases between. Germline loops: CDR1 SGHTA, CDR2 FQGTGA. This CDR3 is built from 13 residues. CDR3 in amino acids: CASSLISTDTQYF. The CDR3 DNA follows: TGTGCCAGCAGCTTAATCTCCACAGATACGCAGTATTTT.

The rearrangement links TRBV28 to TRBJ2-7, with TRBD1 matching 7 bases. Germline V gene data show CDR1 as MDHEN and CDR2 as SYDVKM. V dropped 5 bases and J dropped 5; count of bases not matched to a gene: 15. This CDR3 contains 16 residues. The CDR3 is CASSTMTGTVVDEQYF. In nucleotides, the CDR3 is TGTGCCAGCAGTACCATGACCGGGACAGTCGTCGACGAGCAGTACTTC.

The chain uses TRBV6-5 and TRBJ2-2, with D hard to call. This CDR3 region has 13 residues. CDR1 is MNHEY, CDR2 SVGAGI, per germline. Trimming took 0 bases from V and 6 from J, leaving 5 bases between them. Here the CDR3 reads CASSYSTAGELFF. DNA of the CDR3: TGTGCCAGCAGTTACTCGACGGCCGGGGAGCTGTTTTTT.

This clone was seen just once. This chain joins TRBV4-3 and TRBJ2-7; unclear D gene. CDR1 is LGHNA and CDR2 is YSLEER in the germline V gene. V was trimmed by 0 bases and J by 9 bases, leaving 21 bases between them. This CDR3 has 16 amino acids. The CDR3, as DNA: TGCGCCAGCAGCCAAGATAAGGCCCGAATAAGAGACGGGCAGTACTTC. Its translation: CASSQDKARIRDGQYF.

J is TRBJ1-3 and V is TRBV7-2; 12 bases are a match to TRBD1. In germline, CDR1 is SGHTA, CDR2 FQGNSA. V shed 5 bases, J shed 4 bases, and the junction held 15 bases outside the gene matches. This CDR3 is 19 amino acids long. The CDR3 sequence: CASSIAPGQGAQRGNTIYF. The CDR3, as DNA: TGTGCCAGCAGCATCGCTCCGGGACAGGGGGCGCAGAGAGGAAACACCATATATTTT.

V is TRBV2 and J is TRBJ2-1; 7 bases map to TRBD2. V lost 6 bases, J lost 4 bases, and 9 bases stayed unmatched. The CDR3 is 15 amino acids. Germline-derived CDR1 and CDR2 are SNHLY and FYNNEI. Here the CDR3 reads CASRTGEGGYNEQFF. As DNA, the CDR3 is TGTGCCAGCAGGACGGGAGAGGGAGGGTACAATGAGCAGTTCTTC.

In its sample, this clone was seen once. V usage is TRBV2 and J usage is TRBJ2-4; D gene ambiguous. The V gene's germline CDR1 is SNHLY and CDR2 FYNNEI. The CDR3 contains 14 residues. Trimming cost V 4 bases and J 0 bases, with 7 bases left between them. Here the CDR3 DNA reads TGTGCCAGCAGTGTCGTGGTAGCCAAAAACATTCAGTACTTC. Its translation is CASSVVVAKNIQYF.

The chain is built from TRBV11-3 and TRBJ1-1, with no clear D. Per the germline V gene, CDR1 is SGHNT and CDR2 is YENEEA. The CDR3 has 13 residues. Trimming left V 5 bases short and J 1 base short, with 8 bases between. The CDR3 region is CASSLTSNTEAFF. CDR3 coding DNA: TGTGCCAGCAGCCTAACTTCGAACACTGAAGCTTTCTTT.